The text below deals with one T cell receptor beta chain. The identical CDR3 is also encoded by other nucleotide sequences in the sample. These data come from a study of blood T cell repertoires in COVID-19. Study-level information: T cells, B-cell-depleted T cells, or PBMCs provided the cDNA or gDNA that served as material.

Original data processing: Amplification of reference gene primers provided the estimated nucleated cell counts. TCRdb's table, derived via immunoSEQ multiplex PCR, lists solely in-frame clones and lacks some. V and J calls and clone size are those listed in that table; D and trimming were worked out from the DNA. This repertoire shows some 370,000 clones, roughly 90% found once; its top ten account for approximately 1.2%. The CDR3 extends over 13 amino acids. The V segment lost 4 bases and the J segment 3 bases; nucleotides outside the gene matches: 2. The V gene's germline CDR1 is SGHTA and CDR2 FQGTGA.

The V and J genes are TRBV7-3 and TRBJ2-7; TRBD1 aligns across 8 bases. The source material was peripheral blood. The source of this sequence is a man between 40 and 49 years old with acute or convalescent COVID-19. The CDR3 region has the DNA TGTGCCAGCAGCTCAGACAGGGGCTACGAGCAGTACTTC. Encoded protein: CASSSDRGYEQYF. The full variable domain, completed using reference TRBV7-3 and TRBJ2-7, is GAGVSQTPSNKVTEKGKYVELRCDPISGHTALYWYRQSLGQGPEFLIYFQGTGAADDSGLPNDRFFAVRPEGSVSTLKIQRTERGDSAVYLCASSSDRGYEQYFGPGTRLTVT.